A single TCR beta chain is shown here with its context. No antigen is known for it. The time point here: week 11, during vaccination. Each dose of the vaccine consisted of 300 ug of mutant IDH1 20-mer peptide, with topical imiquimod. Sequenced by immunoSEQ multiplex PCR; TCRdb stores in-frame clones only, minus some. The sample has around 120,000 clones; about 80% are singletons. CDR1 ENHRY and CDR2 SYGVKD come from the germline V gene. CDR3 length equals 17 residues. The source of the sample is a study of a mutant IDH1 vaccine in newly diagnosed glioma. The sequencing here drew on PBMCs, taken from a glioma patient whose treatment included an IDH1 peptide vaccine. The rearrangement links TRBV10-3 to TRBJ2-5; 7 bases are shared with TRBD2. The closer fit of TRBJ2-7 to the DNA end suggests the J call may be wrong. The sequence was obtained from a man aged 35-49 years with glioma. CDR3 amino acids: CAISSHSGRGIQYEQYF. The CDR3 DNA reads TGTGCCATCAGCTCTCATTCGGGGCGGGGGATACAGTACGAGCAGTACTTC.